The 2 T cell receptor beta chains below come from one sample, sequenced in a study of OX40 agonist ivuxolimab in advanced cancers. Clones were read by immunoSEQ multiplex PCR, and TCRdb kept only the in-frame ones, dropping some. The table has just over 20,000 clones, about 83% seen once; the top ten hold approximately 20%. Sequences were derived from CD4+ or CD8+ T cells sorted from blood, sampled in a trial of the OX40 agonist ivuxolimab. These receptors all come from an adult with an advanced solid tumor such as melanoma, head and neck, liver or kidney cancer.

The chain couples TRBV6-6 to TRBJ1-5; 7 bases map to TRBD1. CDR1 and CDR2 (germline): MNHNY, SVGAGI (reference sequence). V lost 0 bases to trimming and J lost 6 bases; unmatched junction nucleotides: 8. The length of the CDR3 is 16 residues. The CDR3 sequence is CASSYSLEGAGQPQHF. In DNA, the CDR3 is TGTGCCAGCAGTTACTCGTTGGAGGGGGCTGGTCAGCCCCAGCATTTT.

The chain carries TRBV19 and TRBJ1-2, with no clear D. The CDR3 contains 14 residues. Trimming left V 3 bases short and J 4 bases short, with 12 bases between. Germline V lookup: CDR1 LNHDA, CDR2 SQIVND (reference sequence). CDR3 amino acids: CASSIGQFLYGYTF. CDR3 coding DNA: TGTGCCAGTAGTATTGGTCAGTTCCTCTATGGCTACACCTTC.